The 12 T cell receptor beta chains presented below share a single source sample, sequenced in a study of cytomegalovirus exposure and HLA in healthy donors. Researchers ran the PCR with 60 Vbeta and 13 Jbeta primers. Libraries were prepared by immunoSEQ multiplex PCR; TCRdb keeps only in-frame clonotypes and omits some of them. Altogether around 100,000 clones are present, over 60% being singletons, with the ten largest covering just under 3%. The sample consisted of PBMCs. These receptors all stem from a woman between 18 and 29 years old in good health and CMV-seropositive.

This clone was detected once. The chain recombines TRBV5-1 with TRBJ1-2, with TRBD1 matching over 12 bases. Germline V CDR1 and CDR2: SGHRS, YFSETQ. This CDR3 contains 17 residues. V shed 0 bases, J shed 7 bases, and the junction held 10 bases outside the gene matches. CDR3 loop: CASSLEGTGGGRGGYTF. CDR3 in DNA: TGCGCCAGCAGCTTGGAAGGGACAGGGGGCGGAAGAGGTGGCTACACCTTC.

The rearrangement uses TRBV25-1 and TRBJ2-1, with a weak D call TRBD2 (6 bases). The germline CDR1 and CDR2 sequences are MGHDK and SYGVNS. V was shortened by 10 bases and J by 6 bases, with 22 bases between the two germline ends. The CDR3 is 15 amino acids. The chain's CDR3 is CATSNSREPSNEQFF. The CDR3 region has the DNA TGTGCCACCTCAAATTCCCGGGAGCCGAGCAATGAGCAGTTCTTC.

The chain recombines TRBV6-5 with TRBJ2-7; D might be TRBD2 (7 bases). Germline V gene sequence: CDR1 MNHEY, CDR2 SVGAGI. The CDR3 sequence is 15 residues long. The V and J ends lost 0 bases and 2 bases respectively, with 11 bases between them. As DNA, the CDR3 is TGTGCCAGCAGTTACTCGAGAGGGGGGGCCTACGAGCAGTACTTC. Translation gives CASSYSRGGAYEQYF.

In this sample, this clone turned up a few times. The chain carries TRBV9 and TRBJ2-3; 9 nucleotides match TRBD2. The ends lost 0 bases at V and 6 bases at J; junction bases unmatched: 2. The germline gives CDR1 SGDLS, CDR2 YYNGEE. The CDR3 length is 14 residues. The CDR3 sequence: CASSVASGRDTQYF. As DNA, the CDR3 is TGTGCCAGCAGCGTAGCGAGCGGGAGGGATACGCAGTATTTT.

The CDR3 reads CASSLTGAYHYEQYF. CDR3 coding DNA: TGTGCCAGCAGCCTTACAGGCGCCTACCACTACGAGCAGTACTTC. V and J are TRBV7-6 and TRBJ2-7; a weak D match, TRBD1 (5 bases). Trimming stripped 5 bases from V and 3 bases from J, with 17 bases between. Germline-derived CDR1 and CDR2 are SGHVS and FNYEAQ. CDR3 size: 15 residues.

The genes are TRBV5-5 and TRBJ2-3; possible D gene TRBD2, 7 bases. The V gene lost 4 bases and the J gene lost 5 bases, with 17 bases spanning the gap. Per germline, CDR1 SGHKS and CDR2 YYEKEE (reference sequence). The CDR3 is 15 residues long. The CDR3 sequence: CASSKVGGAEDTQYF. The CDR3 DNA follows: TGTGCCAGCAGCAAGGTGGGGGGGGCTGAAGATACGCAGTATTTT.

This sequence joins TRBV19 and TRBJ1-1; D unresolved. The CDR3 length is 12 residues. Germline loops: CDR1 LNHDA, CDR2 SQIVND (reference sequence). The V gene lost 4 bases and the J gene lost 6 bases, with 9 bases spanning the gap. This CDR3 is CASSTSSAEAFF. The CDR3 region has the DNA TGTGCCAGTAGTACGTCTAGTGCTGAAGCTTTCTTT.

The V call is TRBV5-1, the J call TRBJ1-1, with D perhaps TRBD1 (6 bases). CDR1 and CDR2 (germline): SGHRS, YFSETQ. The CDR3 consists of 17 residues. V was pared by 1 base and J by 0 bases, with 16 bases between. The CDR3 sequence: CASSLPQGRIMNTEAFF. CDR3 DNA: TGCGCCAGCAGCTTGCCCCAGGGGCGAATCATGAACACTGAAGCTTTCTTT.

This clone came up a few times. The rearrangement joins TRBV6-5 to TRBJ2-3; D call uncertain. Germline lookup yields CDR1 MNHEY and CDR2 SVGAGI. The CDR3 extends over 14 amino acids. V was trimmed by 5 bases and J by 1 base, leaving 10 bases between them. The CDR3 protein is CASSPRQGTDTQYF. DNA for the CDR3: TGTGCCAGCAGTCCCCGGCAGGGCACAGATACGCAGTATTTT.

V is TRBV5-1 and J is TRBJ1-2, with a possible D match to TRBD1 (6 bases). The CDR3 consists of 16 residues. The V end was cut by 3 bases, the J end by 6 bases, with 21 bases between. The V gene's germline CDR1 is SGHRS and CDR2 YFSETQ. This chain's CDR3 is CASSWGGAQGNDGYTF. In DNA form, the CDR3 reads TGCGCCAGCAGCTGGGGGGGGGCGCAAGGGAACGATGGCTACACCTTC.

The chain combines TRBV7-3 with TRBJ2-6; 11 bases match TRBD1. CDR1 is SGHTA and CDR2 is FQGTGA in the germline V gene. J was trimmed by 2 bases and V by 5 bases; bases with no gene match: 5. CDR3 length: 17 amino acids. Written as DNA, the CDR3 is TGTGCCAGCAGCCGAGGGACAGGGGGGACTGGGGCCAACGTCCTGACTTTC. Its translation: CASSRGTGGTGANVLTF.

The V gene is TRBV7-9, the J gene TRBJ1-1; D is ambiguous. The length of the CDR3 is 12 residues. Germline V gene lookup returns CDR1 SEHNR and CDR2 FQNEAQ (reference sequence). V lost 1 base and J lost 7, with 7 bases in between. CDR3 region: CASSLDSYEAFF. CDR3 in DNA: TGTGCCAGCAGCTTAGACAGTTATGAAGCTTTCTTT.